This T cell receptor beta chain was observed in a study of T cell responses to AZD1222 COVID-19 vaccine. Profiled with immunoSEQ multiplex PCR; TCRdb holds only in-frame clones, not every one. Counted here are some 170,000 clones, just under 90% occurring once; the ten biggest clones make up approximately 4%. With 1 base clipped from V and 2 bases from J, the junction kept 4 bases outside the gene matches. The CDR3 is made up of 15 amino acids. CDR1 and CDR2 from the germline V gene are SGHTA and FQGNSA. This clonotype was obtained from an adult who received the MenACWY meningococcal vaccine as a control. V and J are TRBV7-2 and TRBJ2-7; 8 bases are a match to TRBD2. This specimen was peripheral blood, taken 28 days after the second dose of the MenACWY control vaccine. The CDR3 sequence is CASSLEAGATYEQYF. The DNA for the CDR3 is TGTGCCAGCAGCTTAGAAGCGGGAGCCACCTACGAGCAGTACTTC.